The 9 T cell receptor beta chains reported below all come from one sample, sequenced in a study of blood T cell repertoires in COVID-19 (dated by TCRdb to about 2020). The library was made by the immunoSEQ multiplex PCR assay. The clones in this table, taken by TCRdb from immuneACCESS, are in-frame only. Not every clone is retained; where verified, under half of the shortfall comes from an unresolved V gene, and the cause of the rest is unknown. The sample table holds over 100,000 clones, of which about nine tenths were seen once. The top ten hold 1.1% of the sample. The sequencing sample was made of peripheral blood. These receptors originate from a human donor in a cohort sampled during active COVID-19.

The J gene is TRBJ2-7, the V gene TRBV19, with 12 bases aligning to TRBD1. Looked up from germline, CDR1 is LNHDA and CDR2 is SQIVND (reference sequence). The CDR3 sequence is 15 residues long. The V and J ends lost 5 bases and 6 bases, in that order; junction bases with no gene match: 8. CDR3 region: CASSSPGQGALEQYF. The CDR3 nucleotides are TGTGCCAGTAGTTCACCGGGACAGGGGGCCCTCGAGCAGTACTTC.

The chain has TRBV7-3 and TRBJ2-2, with D perhaps matching TRBD2 (6 bases). The CDR3 totals 15 residues. Germline lookup yields CDR1 SGHTA and CDR2 FQGTGA. V was clipped by 3 bases and J by 1 base, with 9 bases between them. CDR3: CASSFGRGNTGELFF. The CDR3 DNA reads as TGTGCCAGCAGCTTCGGGCGGGGGAACACCGGGGAGCTGTTTTTT.

This clone was seen just once. The rearrangement links TRBV7-9 to TRBJ2-3; D not certain. This CDR3 has 12 amino acids. V gave up 8 bases and J gave up 4 bases, with 10 bases separating them. From germline, CDR1 is SEHNR and CDR2 FQNEAQ (reference sequence). The CDR3 nucleotides read TGTGCCAGCCTCGCTAGAGCAGATACGCAGTATTTT. Translated, it gives CASLARADTQYF. The full variable domain, in which reference TRBV7-9 and TRBJ2-3 provide the parts outside the CDR3, is DTGVSQNPRHKITKRGQNVTFRCDPISEHNRLYWYRQTLGQGPEFLTYFQNEAQLEKSRLLSDRFSAERPKGSFSTLEIQRTEQGDSAMYLCASLARADTQYFGPGTRLTVL.

The chain couples TRBV3-1 (or the pseudogene TRBV3-2) to TRBJ1-3; D perhaps matches TRBD1 (6 bases). Trimming stripped 4 bases from V and 4 bases from J, with 11 bases between. The CDR3 runs 14 residues. The germline CDR1 and CDR2 sequences are LGHDT and YNNKEL (reference sequence). The CDR3 region is CASSPTGQGNTIYF. CDR3 DNA sequence: TGTGCCAGCAGCCCGACGGGACAAGGAAACACCATATATTTT.

This sequence joins TRBV23-1 and TRBJ2-1, with D perhaps matching TRBD1 (6 bases). TRBV23-1 is given ORF status, its function remaining uncertain. The CDR3 is 14 amino acids. V was pared by 3 bases and J by 5 bases, with 11 bases between. CDR3 in amino acids: CASSHRQVNNEQFF. The CDR3 DNA reads as TGCGCCAGCAGTCACCGACAGGTGAACAATGAGCAGTTCTTC.

This sequence joins TRBV7-9 and TRBJ1-1; 7 bases are shared with TRBD1. The length of the CDR3 is 15 residues. Germline CDR1 and CDR2: SEHNR and FQNEAQ (reference sequence). V lost 5 bases, J lost 1 base, and 7 bases stayed unmatched. The CDR3 bases are TGTGCCAGCAGCCCAGGGGGACAAGGGAACACTGAAGCTTTCTTT. Protein: CASSPGGQGNTEAFF.

This chain connects TRBV7-8 to TRBJ2-3; 10 bases are a match to TRBD2. Germline values: CDR1 SGHVS, CDR2 FQNEAQ. The V gene end was trimmed by 5 bases and the J gene end by 1 base; junction bases not matched to a gene: 9. This CDR3 region has 17 residues. CDR3: CASSPSGGASGTDTQYF. The CDR3 DNA reads TGTGCCAGCAGCCCAAGCGGGGGGGCGAGTGGCACAGATACGCAGTATTTT. The complete variable domain, with remaining parts taken from reference TRBV7-8 and TRBJ2-3, reads GAGVSQSPRYKVAKRGQDVALRCDPISGHVSLFWYQQALGQGPEFLTYFQNEAQLDKSGLPSDRFFAERPEGSVSTLKIQRTQQEDSAVYLCASSPSGGASGTDTQYFGPGTRLTVL.

This chain links TRBV9 with TRBJ1-6, with 10 bases fitting TRBD1. The germline V gene has CDR1 SGDLS and CDR2 YYNGEE. CDR3 length: 15 amino acids. Unmatched junction bases numbered 4, after V lost 2 bases and J lost 8 bases. The CDR3 nucleotides are TGTGCCAGCAGCGTCTCCGGACAGGGGGATTCACCCCTCCACTTT. Translated: CASSVSGQGDSPLHF.

The chain is built from TRBV27 and TRBJ2-3; TRBD1 matches at 7 bases. J gave up 3 bases and V 6 bases, and 15 bases lay outside the gene matches. Germline V gives CDR1 MNHEY, CDR2 SMNVEV (reference sequence). This CDR3 comprises 17 residues. The CDR3 DNA sequence: TGTGCCAGCAGAAACGGGGACAGCCTAAGAAGGACAGATACGCAGTATTTT. This translates into CASRNGDSLRRTDTQYF.